The rows below give T cell receptor beta chains drawn from one sample of a study of Tregs in tolerant kidney transplant recipients. Generated by immunoSEQ multiplex PCR, the TCRdb table keeps only in-frame clones and is missing some. The sample yields about 240,000 clones, about four fifths seen once. The material sequenced was CD4+ T cells from blood. Receptors were obtained from a human donor in good health. The CDR3 runs from the conserved cysteine through the conserved F or W. The D gene is left open where the match is weak. Not all rows give a size; the values are once, few, many and, for expanded clones, a class.

NA TRBJ1-1 TRBV12-5 NA CASGLVLGALNTEAFF TGTGCTAGTGGTTTGGTACTGGGGGCCCTGAACACTGAAGCTTTCTTT
NA TRBJ2-1 TRBV5-1 NA CASSSGPGTLNEQFF TGCGCCAGCAGCTCCGGTCCCGGGACACTCAATGAGCAGTTCTTC
NA TRBJ1-2 TRBV2 NA CASGWSYGYTF TGTGCCAGCGGGTGGTCCTATGGCTACACCTTC
NA TRBJ1-3 TRBV13 NA CASSRWGADTIYF TGTGCCAGCAGCCGCTGGGGGGCGGACACCATATATTTT
NA TRBJ2-1 TRBV19 NA CASSIGRVGRHSYNEQFF TGTGCCAGTAGTATAGGCCGGGTTGGGCGTCACTCCTACAATGAGCAGTTCTTC
NA TRBJ2-2 TRBV29-1 NA CSVGKSSGELFF TGCAGCGTTGGAAAAAGTTCCGGGGAGCTGTTTTTT
NA TRBJ1-1 TRBV5-1 NA CASSLGAGMNTEAFF TGCGCCAGCAGCTTGGGAGCGGGAATGAACACTGAAGCTTTCTTT
NA TRBJ2-7 TRBV15 TRBD1 CATSRDSGTGNYEQYF TGTGCCACCAGCAGAGATTCCGGGACAGGGAACTACGAGCAGTACTTC
once TRBJ2-1 TRBV2 TRBD2 CASSRLAGGNEQFF TGTGCCAGCAGTCGACTAGCGGGAGGGAATGAGCAGTTCTTC
NA TRBJ2-5 TRBV11-2 NA CASSSRGGRQETQYF TGTGCCAGCAGCTCCCGGGGAGGCAGGCAAGAGACCCAGTACTTC
few TRBJ2-3 TRBV7-9 TRBD1 CASSLGTGAGDTQYF TGTGCCAGCAGCTTAGGGACAGGGGCGGGAGATACGCAGTATTTT
NA TRBJ2-3 TRBV11-3 NA CASSSGRFASGTDTQYF TGTGCCAGCAGCTCCGGCCGCTTTGCTAGCGGCACAGATACGCAGTATTTT
NA TRBJ1-4 TRBV5-3 TRBD1 CARSFPGGTNEKLFF TGTGCCAGAAGCTTTCCAGGGGGCACGAATGAAAAACTGTTTTTT
NA TRBJ1-2 TRBV2 NA CASNNGILDGYGYTF TGTGCCAGCAATAACGGGATTCTTGATGGCTATGGCTACACCTTC
few TRBJ1-1 TRBV6-1 TRBD1 CASSDLQGVTEAFF TGTGCCAGCAGTGATTTACAGGGGGTCACTGAAGCTTTCTTT
NA TRBJ1-5 TRBV4-1 NA CASSPLGAGNQPQHF TGCGCCAGCAGCCCCCTAGGGGCTGGGAATCAGCCCCAGCATTTT
NA TRBJ2-1 TRBV15 NA CATSRDSGPGTSQFF TGTGCCACCAGCAGAGATTCGGGCCCAGGCACATCGCAGTTCTTC
once TRBJ2-4 TRBV2 NA CASSEGGPAAKNIQYF TGTGCCAGCAGTGAAGGGGGGCCCGCGGCCAAAAACATTCAGTACTTC
NA TRBJ1-5 TRBV5-1 NA CASSDGLNQPQHF TGCGCCAGCAGCGACGGCCTAAATCAGCCCCAGCATTTT
few TRBJ2-7 TRBV27 NA CAGLIYEQYF TGTGCCGGGTTGATCTACGAGCAGTACTTC
few TRBJ1-1 TRBV2 NA CASSGYATSEAFF TGTGCCAGCAGTGGATACGCGACGAGTGAAGCTTTCTTT
once TRBJ1-5 TRBV2 NA CASSPLGRYSNQPQHF TGTGCCAGCAGCCCTCTTGGACGGTATAGCAATCAGCCCCAGCATTTT
NA TRBJ1-4 TRBV6-6 NA CASSAPGRVGEKLFF TGTGCCAGCAGTGCCCCCGGGAGGGTGGGTGAAAAACTGTTTTTT
NA TRBJ1-2 TRBV5-1 TRBD1 CASSLAEGALYGYTF TGCGCCAGCAGCTTGGCGGAGGGGGCCCTCTATGGCTACACCTTC
NA TRBJ1-5 TRBV7-6 NA CASSAGLVRTDTQHF TGTGCCAGCAGCGCGGGACTAGTGCGCACAGATACGCAGCATTTT
NA TRBJ2-7 TRBV2 NA CASRDDRLYEQYF TGTGCCAGCAGGGATGACAGGCTCTACGAGCAGTACTTC
NA TRBJ1-5 TRBV27 NA CASSLGPGLSNQPQHF TGTGCCAGCAGTTTGGGGCCAGGACTTAGCAATCAGCCCCAGCATTTT
NA TRBJ1-5 TRBV4-2 NA CASSQGIGGGNQPQHF TGTGCCAGCAGCCAAGGTATAGGGGGGGGCAATCAGCCCCAGCATTTT
NA TRBJ2-7 TRBV19 NA CASSFQYPYSYEQYF TGTGCCAGTAGTTTTCAGTACCCTTACTCCTACGAGCAGTACTTC
NA TRBJ1-6 TRBV7-6 NA CASSLVEGGGSPLHF TGTGCCAGCAGCTTAGTAGAGGGGGGCGGTTCACCCCTCCACTTT
NA TRBJ2-3 TRBV5-4 TRBD2 CASSLSSGGASDTQYF TGTGCCAGCAGCTTAAGTAGCGGGGGGGCCTCTGATACGCAGTATTTT
NA TRBJ1-1 TRBV11-2 NA CASSFDQPGHGNTEAFF TGTGCCAGCAGCTTCGACCAGCCGGGACATGGAAACACTGAAGCTTTCTTT
NA TRBJ1-6 TRBV4-1 NA CASSHSSRTDHSPLHF TGCGCCAGCAGCCATTCTTCCAGGACAGATCACTCACCCCTCCACTTT
NA TRBJ2-7 TRBV6-1 TRBD1 CASIGTGGNPYEQYF TGTGCCAGCATAGGGACAGGGGGGAACCCCTACGAGCAGTACTTC
NA TRBJ2-7 TRBV9 NA CASSVGPAYEQYF TGTGCCAGCAGCGTAGGTCCGGCCTACGAGCAGTACTTC
NA TRBJ2-3 TRBV5-8 TRBD2 CASSSGTSGTLADTQYF TGTGCCAGCAGCTCTGGGACTAGCGGGACCTTGGCAGATACGCAGTATTTT
NA TRBJ1-1 TRBV9 NA CASSVVLGGAAFF TGTGCCAGCAGCGTAGTATTGGGGGGAGCCGCTTTCTTT
NA TRBJ2-2 TRBV4-1 TRBD2 CASSQDWGLAVTGELFF TGCGCCAGCAGCCAAGATTGGGGCCTAGCGGTCACCGGGGAGCTGTTTTTT
few TRBJ1-4 TRBV2 TRBD1 CASRVPGQGSEKLFF TGTGCCAGCAGGGTTCCGGGACAGGGGTCTGAAAAACTGTTTTTT
NA TRBJ2-2 TRBV30 TRBD2 CAWTGTSRGGELFF TGTGCCTGGACTGGGACTAGCCGAGGCGGGGAGCTGTTTTTT
NA TRBJ1-2 TRBV6-4 TRBD1 CASSVDRAGYGYTF TGTGCCAGCAGTGTTGACAGGGCAGGCTATGGCTACACCTTC
once TRBJ1-3 TRBV6-5 NA CASSYADQSGNTIYF TGTGCCAGCAGTTACGCTGATCAATCTGGAAACACCATATATTTT
NA TRBJ2-5 TRBV18 NA CASSPRTDKETQYF TGTGCCAGCTCACCCAGGACAGACAAAGAGACCCAGTACTTC
NA TRBJ1-5 TRBV6-5 TRBD1 CASRSDRTNQPQHF TGTGCCAGCAGATCGGACAGGACCAATCAGCCCCAGCATTTT
NA TRBJ2-3 TRBV19 TRBD1 CASSIRGTGAGSTDTQYF TGTGCCAGTAGTATAAGAGGGACAGGGGCCGGCAGCACAGATACGCAGTATTTT
NA TRBJ2-2 TRBV4-2 NA CASSQETQPTELFF TGTGCCAGCAGCCAAGAAACCCAGCCAACGGAGCTGTTTTTT
NA TRBJ2-7 TRBV6-6 NA CASSYWAGGNYEQYF TGTGCCAGCAGTTACTGGGCCGGTGGGAATTACGAGCAGTACTTC
once TRBJ1-6 TRBV4-2 TRBD1 CASSQDTGTGGYSPLHF TGTGCCAGCAGCCAAGATACTGGGACAGGGGGGTACTCACCCCTCCACTTT
NA TRBJ2-7 TRBV5-6 TRBD1 CASSFRDRSYEQYF TGTGCCAGCAGCTTCCGGGACAGGTCCTACGAGCAGTACTTC
NA TRBJ1-4 TRBV4-1 NA CASSLMDRTSEKLFF TGCGCCAGCAGCCTTATGGACAGAACGAGTGAAAAACTGTTTTTT
NA TRBJ2-3 TRBV6-4 NA CASSDKRYTDTQYF TGTGCCAGCAGTGACAAACGGTACACAGATACGCAGTATTTT
NA TRBJ2-1 TRBV27 TRBD2 CASSAPGLAGFINEQFF TGTGCCAGCAGTGCACCGGGACTAGCGGGATTCATCAATGAGCAGTTCTTC
NA TRBJ2-6 TRBV25-1 TRBD2 CASSHWASGSGANVLTF TGTGCCAGCAGCCATTGGGCTAGCGGCTCTGGGGCCAACGTCCTGACTTTC
NA TRBJ2-7 TRBV18 TRBD1 CASSPPSVGQGVGEQYF TGTGCCAGCTCACCACCTTCCGTAGGACAGGGGGTTGGCGAGCAGTACTTC
NA TRBJ2-2 TRBV7-8 TRBD1 CASSRQGTGELFF TGTGCCAGCAGCCGACAGGGAACCGGGGAGCTGTTTTTT